The clone carrying this T cell receptor (beta chain) was counted at least ten times. Its antigen is undetermined. Germline V lookup: CDR1 SGHRS, CDR2 YFSETQ. The CDR3 sequence is 14 residues long. Trimming removed 0 bases from V and 5 bases from J, with 9 bases in between. The data are from a study of Graves' ophthalmopathy and Graves' hyperthyroidism. Study findings and constraints: Detection in blood was also observed for most expanded thyroid clonotypes above 0.001 frequency. With around 65% sensitivity and approximately 73% specificity, the model predicted ophthalmopathy progression.

RNA transcripts provided the template for amplifying TCR beta CDR3 regions. HTBI primers were used in a first-round RT-PCR, which preceded a second-round multiplex PCR. TCRdb re-called the multiplex PCR reads with MiXCR, one entry per CDR3 protein. Of 350,000 to 450,000 distinct CDR3 sequences in the sample, 20% to 25% were seen once. V is TRBV5-1 and J is TRBJ1-3, with a weak D call TRBD1 (6 bases). The receptor was isolated from a woman under 30 with stable Graves' hyperthyroidism. Source material: peripheral blood. CDR3 protein: CASSLGQARNTIYF. As DNA, the CDR3 is TGCGCCAGCAGCTTGGGACAGGCCCGAAACACCATATATTTT.